A selection of T cell receptor beta chains follows, all from one sample in a study of blood T cell repertoires in COVID-19. The protocol was immunoSEQ multiplex PCR, while the TCRdb copy is restricted to in-frame clones and leaves out a portion. There are around 200,000 clones in the sample; approximately 89% occur only once, and 0.77% lies in the top ten. Sequencing used PBMCs or T cells enriched from blood (not recorded which). Source of these receptors: a woman aged 18 to 35 who had recovered from COVID-19. CDR3s include the opening cysteine and the closing phenylalanine or tryptophan. Each record gives: J gene, clone size, V gene, CDR3 length, D gene, CDR3 DNA, CDR3 protein. The D gene is left open where the match is weak. The size of a clone is reported for some rows only, either as once, few or many, or as a class for expanded clones.

J gene: TRBJ1-3
clone size: once
V gene: TRBV28
CDR3 length: 16
D gene: NA
CDR3 DNA: TGTGCCAGCACCCCCTCCGACTGGTACTCTGGAAACACCATATATTTT
CDR3 protein: CASTPSDWYSGNTIYF

J gene: TRBJ1-2
clone size: few
V gene: TRBV19
CDR3 length: 16
D gene: NA
CDR3 DNA: TGTGCCAGTAGACTAACGGCCAGGGGAATTGAAGATGGCTACACCTTC
CDR3 protein: CASRLTARGIEDGYTF

J gene: TRBJ1-1
clone size: NA
V gene: TRBV7-9
CDR3 length: 14
D gene: TRBD1
CDR3 DNA: TGTGCCAGCAGCCTCGGGACAGGGGGCCTAGAAGCTTTCTTT
CDR3 protein: CASSLGTGGLEAFF

J gene: TRBJ2-7
clone size: NA
V gene: TRBV5-1
CDR3 length: 14
D gene: NA
CDR3 DNA: TGCGCCAGCAGCTTGACAGGGTTCTCCTACGAGCAGTACTTC
CDR3 protein: CASSLTGFSYEQYF

J gene: TRBJ2-1
clone size: NA
V gene: TRBV5-4
CDR3 length: 18
D gene: TRBD2
CDR3 DNA: TGTGCCAGCAGCTTACCGGGACTAGCGGGAGACATACCCACTGAGCAGTTCTTC
CDR3 protein: CASSLPGLAGDIPTEQFF

J gene: TRBJ2-7
clone size: NA
V gene: TRBV28
CDR3 length: 14
D gene: TRBD2
CDR3 DNA: TGTGCCAGCAGTCCGGGACTAGCCTCGAGGGAGCAGTACTTC
CDR3 protein: CASSPGLASREQYF

J gene: TRBJ1-3
clone size: NA
V gene: TRBV7-2
CDR3 length: 15
D gene: TRBD1
CDR3 DNA: TGTGCCAGCAGCTCCCCGACAGGGACTGGAAACACCATATATTTT
CDR3 protein: CASSSPTGTGNTIYF

J gene: TRBJ2-5
clone size: NA
V gene: TRBV11-2
CDR3 length: 17
D gene: TRBD2
CDR3 DNA: TGTGCCAGCAGCTCGACAGTAAGGACTAGCCCGCGGGAGACCCAGTACTTC
CDR3 protein: CASSSTVRTSPRETQYF

J gene: TRBJ1-2
clone size: NA
V gene: TRBV2
CDR3 length: 14
D gene: TRBD1
CDR3 DNA: TGTGCCAGCAGTCCGGGACAGATAAACTATGGCTACACCTTC
CDR3 protein: CASSPGQINYGYTF

J gene: TRBJ2-7
clone size: NA
V gene: TRBV27
CDR3 length: 15
D gene: TRBD1
CDR3 DNA: TGTGCCAGCAGGGAGACCGGGACAGGGGTCTACGAGCAGTACTTC
CDR3 protein: CASRETGTGVYEQYF

J gene: TRBJ2-7
clone size: NA
V gene: TRBV27
CDR3 length: 17
D gene: TRBD2
CDR3 DNA: TGTGCCAGCAGCCTCACACCTACTAGCGGGAGAGGGTACGAGCAGTACTTC
CDR3 protein: CASSLTPTSGRGYEQYF

J gene: TRBJ1-3
clone size: NA
V gene: TRBV7-6
CDR3 length: 15
D gene: TRBD1
CDR3 DNA: TGTGCCAGCAGCTTAGGGACAGGGGCAGGAAACACCATATATTTT
CDR3 protein: CASSLGTGAGNTIYF

J gene: TRBJ2-5
clone size: NA
V gene: TRBV2
CDR3 length: 16
D gene: TRBD2
CDR3 DNA: TGTGCCAGCAGTGACGTACGTCGGGGGGAAATGGGGACCCAGTACTTC
CDR3 protein: CASSDVRRGEMGTQYF

J gene: TRBJ2-5
clone size: NA
V gene: TRBV19
CDR3 length: 14
D gene: NA
CDR3 DNA: TGTGCCAGTAGTGGCTTTGGGCTACAAGAGACCCAGTACTTC
CDR3 protein: CASSGFGLQETQYF

J gene: TRBJ2-7
clone size: NA
V gene: TRBV7-9
CDR3 length: 11
D gene: NA
CDR3 DNA: TGTGCCAGCAGCCATTCCTACGAGCAGTACTTC
CDR3 protein: CASSHSYEQYF

J gene: TRBJ2-1
clone size: NA
V gene: TRBV7-2
CDR3 length: 14
D gene: NA
CDR3 DNA: TGTGCCAGCAGGAGAAGAGAGTCCTACAATGAGCAGTTCTTC
CDR3 protein: CASRRRESYNEQFF

J gene: TRBJ2-3
clone size: NA
V gene: TRBV5-4
CDR3 length: 19
D gene: NA
CDR3 DNA: TGTGCCAGCAGCTTGTTCGGGGAGGGGGTCAGGATATACACAGATACGCAGTATTTT
CDR3 protein: CASSLFGEGVRIYTDTQYF

J gene: TRBJ2-1
clone size: NA
V gene: TRBV9
CDR3 length: 16
D gene: TRBD2
CDR3 DNA: TGTGCCAGCAGCGTAGGCGTCGGACTAGCGGGAGGTGAGCAGTTCTTC
CDR3 protein: CASSVGVGLAGGEQFF

J gene: TRBJ1-1
clone size: NA
V gene: TRBV7-9
CDR3 length: 19
D gene: NA
CDR3 DNA: TGTGCCAGCAGCCAGGGGATAGCGGGGTGGAGGGGGGTTCCCACTGAAGCTTTCTTT
CDR3 protein: CASSQGIAGWRGVPTEAFF

J gene: TRBJ1-6
clone size: NA
V gene: TRBV4-3
CDR3 length: 14
D gene: NA
CDR3 DNA: TGCGCCAGCAGCCAGGTAGATCCTAATTCACCCCTCCACTTT
CDR3 protein: CASSQVDPNSPLHF